Below, one TCR beta chain is given with its context. The source of the sample is a study of T cells in Graves' hyperthyroidism and ophthalmopathy. There were TCR beta CDR3 regions amplified from RNA transcripts. Initially, a first-round RT-PCR of the TCR CDR3 employed the HTBI primer set. TCRdb re-called the multiplex PCR reads with MiXCR, one entry per CDR3 protein. The data contain 300,000 to 400,000 distinct CDR3 sequences, around 14% of them seen just once; the ten biggest clones take up around 24%. CDR1 SNHLY and CDR2 FYNNEI come from the germline V gene. Trimming removed 9 bases at V and 5 bases at J, with 11 bases between. CDR3 size: 12 residues.

The sequenced sample was blood. The genes are TRBV2 and TRBJ1-5, with D possibly being TRBD1 (6 bases). This TCR was sampled from a woman aged 25 to 45 with Graves' hyperthyroidism. Here the CDR3 reads CASRTEDQPQHF. The CDR3 nucleotides read TGTGCCAGTCGGACAGAAGATCAGCCCCAGCATTTT.